This T cell receptor (beta chain) is drawn from a study of response to subunit inactivated influenza vaccine. This CDR3 contains 14 residues. Germline CDR1 reads LGHDT; CDR2 reads YNNKEL (reference sequence). The V end was cut by 4 bases, the J end by 2 bases, with 9 bases between. Details on this clonotype: What it binds is not known.

Points from the study as a whole: The authors suggested that every seasonal influenza vaccination recruits few new T cells.

Using its own MiXCR run on the RT-PCR reads, TCRdb lists one record per CDR3 protein. The sample has roughly 700,000 distinct CDR3 sequences, approximately 15% seen once. This chain uses TRBV3-1 with TRBJ2-1, with D perhaps being TRBD1 or TRBD2 (5 bases each). This clonotype was sampled from a man in his fifties who received an inactivated influenza vaccine. This material consisted of PBMCs from blood, taken less than 15 days before vaccination. For the CDR3, the DNA is TGTGCCAGCAGCCGCCGGGACGCCTACAATGAGCAGTTCTTC. This gives the protein CASSRRDAYNEQFF.